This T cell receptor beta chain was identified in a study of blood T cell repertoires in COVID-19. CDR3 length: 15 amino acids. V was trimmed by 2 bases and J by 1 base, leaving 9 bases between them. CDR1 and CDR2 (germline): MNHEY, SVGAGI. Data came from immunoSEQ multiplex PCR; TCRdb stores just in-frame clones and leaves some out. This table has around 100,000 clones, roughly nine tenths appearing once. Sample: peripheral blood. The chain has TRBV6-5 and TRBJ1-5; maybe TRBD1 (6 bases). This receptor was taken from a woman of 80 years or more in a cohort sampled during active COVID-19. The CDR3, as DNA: TGTGCCAGCAGTTACGGGGGCGAGAGCAATCAGCCCCAGCATTTT. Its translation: CASSYGGESNQPQHF.